Here is one TCR beta chain with its context. V shed 0 bases and J shed 2 bases, with 10 bases lying between them. There are 15 residues in the CDR3. Germline CDR1 MNHEY, CDR2 SVGAGI. TCRdb's copy holds only in-frame clones and misses some; the assay was immunoSEQ multiplex PCR. The sample lists tens of thousands of clones; roughly 85% were seen once. The data stem from a study of OX40 agonist ivuxolimab in advanced cancers. The source is an adult with an advanced solid tumor such as melanoma, head and neck, liver or kidney cancer. This specimen was CD4+ or CD8+ T cells sorted from blood, taken in a trial of the OX40 agonist ivuxolimab. The V and J genes are TRBV6-5 and TRBJ1-2; weak D call: TRBD1 (6 bases). The CDR3 sequence: CASSYSRQGNYGYTF. The CDR3 DNA follows: TGTGCCAGCAGTTACTCGAGGCAGGGGAACTATGGCTACACCTTC.